A single sample is the source of the 25 T cell receptor beta chains below, sequenced in a study of regulatory T cells in long-lasting Graves disease. Through Arm-PCR of CDR3 regions and iRepertoire HTBI primers, TCR beta libraries were built. TCRdb re-called the multiplex PCR reads through MiXCR, storing one row per CDR3 protein. The data show 650,000 to 850,000 distinct CDR3 sequences, around 30% seen once. The time point was: persistent/refractory GD, antithyroid drugs over 5 years with positive TRAb. From RNA extracted from PBMCs, the TCR library was made. Sequenced here: peripheral blood mononuclear cells (PBMCs), sampled when the disease was refractory, from a patient treated with antithyroid drugs. The receptor set was obtained from a female donor with Graves disease.

This chain joins TRBV9 and TRBJ1-2; D unclear. The germline V and J ends were trimmed by 0 bases and 1 base, with 4 bases remaining between them. CDR1 and CDR2 from the germline V gene are SGDLS and YYNGEE. CDR3 length: 13 amino acids. CDR3 region: CASSVGDNYGYTF. DNA for the CDR3: TGTGCCAGCAGCGTAGGAGATAACTATGGCTACACCTTC.

This clonotype appeared a few times. The chain employs TRBV28 and TRBJ1-5, with D unresolved. Trimming took 5 bases from V and 4 from J, leaving 12 bases between them. Germline assignment: CDR1 MDHEN and CDR2 SYDVKM. The CDR3 spans 14 residues. The CDR3, as DNA: TGTGCCAGCAGTCCATGGGGTGCGAATCAGCCCCAGCATTTT. This gives the protein CASSPWGANQPQHF.

The genes are TRBV5-1 and TRBJ1-2; no firm D call. V shed 5 bases and J shed 3 bases, with 17 bases lying between them. Germline CDR1 reads SGHRS; CDR2 reads YFSETQ. This CDR3 is built from 15 residues. As DNA, the CDR3 is TGCGCCAGCAGTTCCGACTCTGGGTGGGACTATGGCTACACCTTC. It codes for CASSSDSGWDYGYTF. Full variable domain (rest looked up from reference TRBV5-1 and TRBJ1-2): KAGVTQTPRYLIKTRGQQVTLSCSPISGHRSVSWYQQTPGQGLQFLFEYFSETQRNKGNFPGRFSGRQFSNSRSEMNVSTLELGDSALYLCASSSDSGWDYGYTFGSGTRLTVV.

The chain carries TRBV10-1 and TRBJ1-3; D is unresolved. V was pared by 0 bases and J by 0 bases, with 6 bases between. This CDR3 has 15 amino acids. The V gene's germline CDR1 is WNHNN and CDR2 SYGVQD (reference sequence). CDR3 nucleotide sequence: TGCGCCAGCAGTGAGTCGTCCGGCTCTGGAAACACCATATATTTT. Protein sequence: CASSESSGSGNTIYF.

This sequence joins TRBV6-1 and TRBJ1-5; 7 nucleotides align to TRBD1. Germline lookup yields CDR1 MNHNS and CDR2 SASEGT. The CDR3 has 16 amino acids. Germline trimming cut 4 bases from V and 4 bases from J; bases unmatched to any gene: 10. In nucleotides, the CDR3 is TGTGCCAGCAGTGGGCCGGGACAGCTGGCTAATCAGCCCCAGCATTTT. Protein sequence: CASSGPGQLANQPQHF.

The chain carries TRBV6-1 and TRBJ1-6; tentatively, D is TRBD1 (6 bases). From germline, CDR1 is MNHNS and CDR2 SASEGT. The CDR3 extends over 16 amino acids. V was clipped by 3 bases and J by 7 bases, with 16 bases between them. CDR3 bases: TGTGCCAGCAGTGAGGAGGGGCAGGGGAGGAATTCACCCCTCCACTTT. Its translation: CASSEEGQGRNSPLHF.

V usage is TRBV7-6 and J usage is TRBJ2-5; TRBD1 agrees at 8 bases. The CDR3 covers 15 residues. The junction had 3 bases not matched to a gene; V was cut back by 0 bases and J by 3 bases. Germline lookup yields CDR1 SGHVS and CDR2 FNYEAQ. The CDR3 spells CASSLAATGEETQYF. The CDR3 bases are TGTGCCAGCAGCTTAGCCGCGACAGGGGAAGAGACCCAGTACTTC.

There are a few counts of this clonotype. This chain joins TRBV16 and TRBJ1-1; the D is unclear. V lost 0 bases, J lost 1 base, and 9 bases lay in between. The CDR3 covers 15 residues. Germline lookup yields CDR1 KGHSY and CDR2 FQNENV. In DNA form, the CDR3 reads TGTGCCAGCAGCCAATCGAACCTGGGGAACACTGAAGCTTTCTTT. It is translated as CASSQSNLGNTEAFF.

This chain links TRBV6-1 with TRBJ1-5, with D possibly TRBD1 on 6 matching bases. The CDR3 is 15 residues long. V dropped 6 bases and J dropped 4 bases, with 16 bases sitting between them. Germline CDR1 reads MNHNS; CDR2 reads SASEGT. CDR3 DNA sequence: TGTGCCAGCAGCTCTAATAGGGGACAAAATCAGCCCCAGCATTTT. It codes for CASSSNRGQNQPQHF.

The table lists this clonotype with many counts. This rearrangement joins TRBV2 to TRBJ1-1; D is unclear. The V end lost 8 bases, the J end lost 1 base, and 11 bases lay between the germline ends. The CDR3 runs to 13 residues. The germline gives CDR1 SNHLY, CDR2 FYNNEI. CDR3 in DNA: TGTGCCAGCGAGGCAGGCCGGAACACTGAAGCTTTCTTT. It specifies CASEAGRNTEAFF.

The chain employs TRBV5-1 and TRBJ2-5, with D maybe TRBD1 (5 bases). This CDR3 spans 14 amino acids. Trimming left V 0 bases short and J 4 bases short, with 10 bases between. Germline V CDR1 and CDR2: SGHRS, YFSETQ. CDR3 amino acids: CASSLEVGLETQYF. The CDR3 bases are TGCGCCAGCAGCTTGGAGGTGGGGCTAGAGACCCAGTACTTC. Full variable domain (rest looked up from reference TRBV5-1 and TRBJ2-5): KAGVTQTPRYLIKTRGQQVTLSCSPISGHRSVSWYQQTPGQGLQFLFEYFSETQRNKGNFPGRFSGRQFSNSRSEMNVSTLELGDSALYLCASSLEVGLETQYFGPGTRLLVL.

This clonotype showed up many times. This chain uses TRBV3-1 with TRBJ1-4; D is unresolved. Trimming left V 4 bases short and J 4 bases short, with 16 bases between. The CDR3 is 16 amino acids. Germline V CDR1 and CDR2: LGHDT, YNNKEL (reference sequence). DNA for the CDR3: TGTGCCAGCAGCCCCGACGGACGCGTTCTTAATGAAAAACTGTTTTTT. Protein sequence: CASSPDGRVLNEKLFF. Full variable domain (rest looked up from reference TRBV3-1 and TRBJ1-4): DTAVSQTPKYLVTQMGNDKSIKCEQNLGHDTMYWYKQDSKKFLKIMFSYNNKELIINETVPNRFSPKSPDKAHLNLHINSLELGDSAVYFCASSPDGRVLNEKLFFGSGTQLSVL.

The gene calls are TRBV7-9 and TRBJ2-1; D is unresolved. The CDR3 contains 14 residues. Deletions cut 2 bases from V and 7 bases from J, with 12 bases between. The germline gives CDR1 SEHNR, CDR2 FQNEAQ (reference sequence). This chain's CDR3 is CASSLQSNGNEQFF. The CDR3 DNA reads as TGTGCCAGCAGCTTACAGTCAAATGGGAATGAGCAGTTCTTC.

The chain links TRBV11-3 to TRBJ2-2; 9 positions agree with TRBD2. V was clipped by 3 bases and J by 1 base; unmatched bases: 3. CDR3 length equals 16 residues. The germline gives CDR1 SGHNT, CDR2 YENEEA. This CDR3 is CASSFSGSRNTGELFF. Written as DNA, the CDR3 is TGTGCCAGCAGCTTTAGCGGGAGCCGGAACACCGGGGAGCTGTTTTTT.

The sample holds a few counts of this clonotype. The rearrangement links TRBV6-1 to TRBJ2-5, with a tentative D call TRBD1 (5 bases). V shed 4 bases and J shed 5 bases, with 14 bases lying between them. CDR3 length equals 14 residues. The V gene's germline CDR1 is MNHNS and CDR2 SASEGT. The CDR3 protein is CASSGFRVRETQYF. The CDR3 DNA follows: TGTGCCAGCAGTGGATTCAGGGTTCGGGAGACCCAGTACTTC.

V and J are TRBV19 and TRBJ1-6; the D is unclear. Trimming removed 7 bases from V and 2 bases from J, with 9 bases in between. Per germline, CDR1 LNHDA and CDR2 SQIVND (reference sequence). There are 14 residues in the CDR3. CDR3 sequence reads: CASTRTTYNSPLHF. The DNA for the CDR3 is TGTGCCAGTACCAGGACGACCTATAATTCACCCCTCCACTTT.

CDR3 coding DNA: TGCAGCGTTATGGGGGGGGACAGGGGGAACACTGAAGCTTTCTTT. Its protein is CSVMGGDRGNTEAFF. The chain uses TRBV29-1 and TRBJ1-1, with TRBD1 matching 10 bases. This CDR3 region has 15 residues. CDR1 and CDR2 (germline): SQVTM, ANQGSEA. V dropped 5 bases and J dropped 1; count of bases not matched to a gene: 7.

The V and J genes are TRBV20-1 and TRBJ1-1, with D unclear. Trimming shortened V by 0 bases and J by 7 bases, and 9 bases separated the two germline ends. The CDR3 consists of 12 residues. CDR1 and CDR2 (germline): DFQATT, SNEGSKA (reference sequence). CDR3: CSARDRQIEAFF. The CDR3 DNA is TGCAGTGCTAGAGATAGGCAGATTGAAGCTTTCTTT.

Only a few counts were recorded for this clonotype. This chain connects TRBV27 to TRBJ1-1; no definite D call. V lost 5 bases to trimming and J lost 10 bases, with 20 bases between them. The CDR3 sequence is 14 residues long. Germline V gene lookup returns CDR1 MNHEY and CDR2 SMNVEV (reference sequence). CDR3 region: CASSRGVLGSGAFF. The CDR3 coding sequence is TGTGCCAGCAGTCGAGGAGTTCTTGGTTCTGGAGCTTTCTTT.

This clonotype turned up a few times. The chain couples TRBV3-1 to TRBJ2-7, with D possibly being TRBD2 (6 bases). V was shortened by 4 bases and J by 3 bases, with 13 bases between the two germline ends. Germline V gives CDR1 LGHDT, CDR2 YNNKEL (reference sequence). The CDR3 spans 14 residues. The CDR3 DNA follows: TGTGCCAGCAGCCCCCCGGGACTTAACTACGAGCAGTACTTC. This sequence encodes CASSPPGLNYEQYF.

In its sample, this clonotype was seen a few times. The DNA for the CDR3 is TGTGCCACCAGCAGAGTCGGGGCAGGGGGTCTTGGAAACACCATATATTTT. It is translated as CATSRVGAGGLGNTIYF. The chain joins TRBV15 to TRBJ1-3, with 7 bases matching TRBD1. The trim removed 1 base at V and 3 bases at J, leaving 9 bases unmatched. The CDR3 has 17 residues. The germline V gene has CDR1 LNHNV and CDR2 YYDKDF (reference sequence).

This clonotype was seen more than once but under ten times. The chain combines TRBV6-5 with TRBJ2-3, with unresolved D. Germline CDR1 reads MNHEY; CDR2 reads SVGAGI. Trimming shortened V by 4 bases and J by 2 bases, and 4 bases separated the two germline ends. The length of the CDR3 is 12 residues. The CDR3 protein is CASSLDTDTQYF. The CDR3 DNA reads as TGTGCCAGCAGTTTGGACACAGATACGCAGTATTTT.

The J gene is TRBJ2-1, the V gene TRBV19; TRBD2 agrees at 13 bases. V was clipped by 0 bases and J by 9 bases; unmatched bases: 5. Germline CDR1 LNHDA, CDR2 SQIVND (reference sequence). The CDR3 spans 16 residues. This CDR3 reads CASSIDGTSGTAEQFF. The CDR3, as DNA: TGTGCCAGTAGTATAGATGGGACTAGCGGGACCGCTGAGCAGTTCTTC.

This clonotype occurred a few times. V and J are TRBV12-3 or TRBV12-4 and TRBJ1-2; possible D gene TRBD1, 5 bases. The CDR3 consists of 15 residues. Trimming shortened V by 5 bases and J by 3 bases, and 16 bases separated the two germline ends. The chain's CDR3 is CASSRGTLPHYGYTF. In DNA form, the CDR3 reads TGTGCCAGCAGTCGCGGGACCCTACCGCACTATGGCTACACCTTC.

V and J are TRBV6-1 and TRBJ1-5; D not resolved. This CDR3 has 14 residues. The V gene's germline CDR1 is MNHNS and CDR2 SASEGT. V lost 6 bases and J 7 bases, leaving 16 bases between the germline ends. The CDR3 loop reads CASSKGAHGQPQHF. Here the CDR3 DNA reads TGTGCCAGCAGCAAAGGTGCCCACGGCCAGCCCCAGCATTTT.